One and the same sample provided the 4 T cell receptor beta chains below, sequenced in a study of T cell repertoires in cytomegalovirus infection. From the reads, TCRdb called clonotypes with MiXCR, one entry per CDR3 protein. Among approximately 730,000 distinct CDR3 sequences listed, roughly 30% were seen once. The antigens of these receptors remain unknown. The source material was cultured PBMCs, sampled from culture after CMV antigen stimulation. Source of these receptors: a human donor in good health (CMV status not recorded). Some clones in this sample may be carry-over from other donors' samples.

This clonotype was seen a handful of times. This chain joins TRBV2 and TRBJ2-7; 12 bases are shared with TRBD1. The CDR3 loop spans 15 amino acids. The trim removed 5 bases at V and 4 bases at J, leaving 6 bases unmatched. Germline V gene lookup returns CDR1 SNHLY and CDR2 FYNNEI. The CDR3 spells CASSSRDRGQYEQYF. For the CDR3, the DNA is TGTGCCAGCAGTTCTCGGGACAGGGGGCAATACGAGCAGTACTTC.

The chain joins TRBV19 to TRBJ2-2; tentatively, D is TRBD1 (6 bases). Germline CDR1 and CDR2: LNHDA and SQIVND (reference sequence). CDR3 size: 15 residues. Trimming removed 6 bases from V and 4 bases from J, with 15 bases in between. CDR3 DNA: TGTGCCAGTAGGTGGGACACCCGAGTCACCGGGGAGCTGTTTTTT. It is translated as CASRWDTRVTGELFF.

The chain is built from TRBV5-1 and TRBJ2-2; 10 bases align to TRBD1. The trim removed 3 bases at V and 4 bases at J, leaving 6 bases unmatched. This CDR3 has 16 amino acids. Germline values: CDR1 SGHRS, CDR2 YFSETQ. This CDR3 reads CASSWDRGPVTGELFF. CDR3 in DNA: TGCGCCAGCAGCTGGGACAGGGGCCCTGTCACCGGGGAGCTGTTTTTT.

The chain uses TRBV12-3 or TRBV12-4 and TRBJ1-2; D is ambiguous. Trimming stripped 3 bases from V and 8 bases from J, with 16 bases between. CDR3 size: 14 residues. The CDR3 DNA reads TGTGCCAGCAGTTTTGGACGCGATGTCTGGGGCTACACCTTC. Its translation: CASSFGRDVWGYTF.